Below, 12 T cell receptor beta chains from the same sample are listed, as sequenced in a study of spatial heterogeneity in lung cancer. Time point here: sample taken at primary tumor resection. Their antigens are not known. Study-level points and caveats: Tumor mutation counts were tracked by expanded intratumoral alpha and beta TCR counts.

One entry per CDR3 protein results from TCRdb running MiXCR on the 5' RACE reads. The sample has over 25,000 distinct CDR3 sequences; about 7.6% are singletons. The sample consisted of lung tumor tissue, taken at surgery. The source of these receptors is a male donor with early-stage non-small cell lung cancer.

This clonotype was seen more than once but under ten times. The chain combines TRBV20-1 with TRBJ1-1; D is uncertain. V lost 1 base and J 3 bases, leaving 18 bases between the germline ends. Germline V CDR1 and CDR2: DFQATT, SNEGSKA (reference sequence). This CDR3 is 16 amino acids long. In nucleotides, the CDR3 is TGCAGTGCTAGAGCGGTTGCCTTCCTGAGGGACACTGAAGCTTTCTTT. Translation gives CSARAVAFLRDTEAFF.

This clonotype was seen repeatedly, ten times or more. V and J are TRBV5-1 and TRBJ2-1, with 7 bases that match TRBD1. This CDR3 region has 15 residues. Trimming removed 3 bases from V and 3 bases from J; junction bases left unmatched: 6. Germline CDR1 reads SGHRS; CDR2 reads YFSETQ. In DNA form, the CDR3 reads TGCGCCAGCAGCTCCGCTAACAGGGGCTACAATGAGCAGTTCTTC. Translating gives CASSSANRGYNEQFF.

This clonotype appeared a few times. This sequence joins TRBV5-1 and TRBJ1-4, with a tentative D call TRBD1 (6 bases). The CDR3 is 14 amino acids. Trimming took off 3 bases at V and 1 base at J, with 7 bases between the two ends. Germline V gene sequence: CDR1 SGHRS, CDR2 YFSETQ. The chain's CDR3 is CASSSGVTNEKLFF. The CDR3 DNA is TGCGCCAGCAGCTCAGGGGTAACTAATGAAAAACTGTTTTTT.

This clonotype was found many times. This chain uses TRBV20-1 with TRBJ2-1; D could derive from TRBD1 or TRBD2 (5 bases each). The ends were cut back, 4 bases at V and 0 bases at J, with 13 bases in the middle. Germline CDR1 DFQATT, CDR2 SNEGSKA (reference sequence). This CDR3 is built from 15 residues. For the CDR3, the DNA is TGCAGTGCTACAAGGGACGGAAGCTCCTACAATGAGCAGTTCTTC. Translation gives CSATRDGSSYNEQFF.

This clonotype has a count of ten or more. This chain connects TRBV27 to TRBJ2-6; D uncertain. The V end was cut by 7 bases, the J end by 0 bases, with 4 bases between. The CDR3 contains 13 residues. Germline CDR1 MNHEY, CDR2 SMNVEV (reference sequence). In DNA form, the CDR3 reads TGTGCCAGCAAAATCTCTGGGGCCAACGTCCTGACTTTC. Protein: CASKISGANVLTF.

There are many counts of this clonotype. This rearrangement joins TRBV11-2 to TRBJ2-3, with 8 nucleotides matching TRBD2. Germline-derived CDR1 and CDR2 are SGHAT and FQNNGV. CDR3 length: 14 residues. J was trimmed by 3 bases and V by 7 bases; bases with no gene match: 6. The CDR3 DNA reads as TGTGCCAGCATACCGGGGGGGTGGACAGATACGCAGTATTTT. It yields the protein CASIPGGWTDTQYF.

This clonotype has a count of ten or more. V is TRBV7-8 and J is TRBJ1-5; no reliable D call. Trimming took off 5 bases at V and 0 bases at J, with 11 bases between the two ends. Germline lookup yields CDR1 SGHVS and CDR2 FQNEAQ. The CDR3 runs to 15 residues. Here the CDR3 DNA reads TGTGCCAGCAGCCTTCAGGAGACTAGCAATCAGCCCCAGCATTTT. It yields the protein CASSLQETSNQPQHF.

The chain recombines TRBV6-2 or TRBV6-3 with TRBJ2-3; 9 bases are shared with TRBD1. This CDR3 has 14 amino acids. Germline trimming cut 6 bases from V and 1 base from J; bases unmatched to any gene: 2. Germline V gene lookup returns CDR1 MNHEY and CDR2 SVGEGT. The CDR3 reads CASSRDRGTDTQYF. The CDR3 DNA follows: TGTGCCAGCAGCCGGGACAGGGGCACAGATACGCAGTATTTT.

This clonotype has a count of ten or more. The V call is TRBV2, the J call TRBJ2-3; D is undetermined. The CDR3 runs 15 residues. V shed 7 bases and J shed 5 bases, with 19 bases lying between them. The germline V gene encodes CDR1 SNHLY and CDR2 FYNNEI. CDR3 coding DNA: TGTGCCAGCACCATTTTTGGCAGCAATGGAGATACGCAGTATTTT. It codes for CASTIFGSNGDTQYF.

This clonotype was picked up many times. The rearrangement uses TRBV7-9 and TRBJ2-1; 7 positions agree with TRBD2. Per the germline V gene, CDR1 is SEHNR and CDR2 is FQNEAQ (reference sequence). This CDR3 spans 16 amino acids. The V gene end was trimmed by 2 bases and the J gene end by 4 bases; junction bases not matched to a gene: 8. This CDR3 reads CASSLLGGGGYNEQFF. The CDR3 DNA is TGTGCCAGCAGCTTACTAGGCGGCGGGGGATACAATGAGCAGTTCTTC.

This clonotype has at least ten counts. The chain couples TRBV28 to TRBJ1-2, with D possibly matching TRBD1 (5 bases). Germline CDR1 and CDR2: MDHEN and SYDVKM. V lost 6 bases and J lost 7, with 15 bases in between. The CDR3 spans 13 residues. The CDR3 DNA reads TGTGCCAGCAGCCTAGAGACAGCCATTGGCTACACCTTC. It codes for CASSLETAIGYTF.

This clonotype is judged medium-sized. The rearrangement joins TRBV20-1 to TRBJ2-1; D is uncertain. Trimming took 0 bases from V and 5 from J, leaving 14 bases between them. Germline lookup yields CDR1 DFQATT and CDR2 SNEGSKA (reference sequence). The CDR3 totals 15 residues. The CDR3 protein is CSARDLGVANNEQFF. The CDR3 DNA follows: TGCAGTGCTAGAGATCTGGGCGTCGCGAACAATGAGCAGTTCTTC.